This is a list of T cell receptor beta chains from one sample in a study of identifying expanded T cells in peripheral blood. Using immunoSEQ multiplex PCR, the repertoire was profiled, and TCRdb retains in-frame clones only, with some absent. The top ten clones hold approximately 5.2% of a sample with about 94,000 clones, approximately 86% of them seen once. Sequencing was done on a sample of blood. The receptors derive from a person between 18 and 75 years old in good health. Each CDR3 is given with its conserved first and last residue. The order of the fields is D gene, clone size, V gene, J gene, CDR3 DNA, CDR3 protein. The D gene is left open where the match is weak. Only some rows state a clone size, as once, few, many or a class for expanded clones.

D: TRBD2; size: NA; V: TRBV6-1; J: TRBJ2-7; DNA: TGTGCCAGCAGTGCTCCGGGACTAGCGATCTCTTACGAGCAGTACTTC; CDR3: CASSAPGLAISYEQYF
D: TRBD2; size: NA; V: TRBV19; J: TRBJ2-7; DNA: TGTGCCAGTAGTATGGGAGGACTAGCGGGCTACGAGCAGTACTTC; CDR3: CASSMGGLAGYEQYF
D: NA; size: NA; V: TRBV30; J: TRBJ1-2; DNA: TGTGCCTGGAGTGTAACAGGCCGGGGGTATGGCTACACCTTC; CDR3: CAWSVTGRGYGYTF
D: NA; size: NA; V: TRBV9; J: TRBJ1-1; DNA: TGTGCCAGCAGCGTAGTCCCCATGAACACTGAAGCTTTCTTT; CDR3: CASSVVPMNTEAFF
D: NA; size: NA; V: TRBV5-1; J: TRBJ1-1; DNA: TGCGCCAGCAGCTTGGCGGGGAACACTGAAGCTTTCTTT; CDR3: CASSLAGNTEAFF
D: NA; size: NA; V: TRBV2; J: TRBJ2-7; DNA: TGTGCCAGCAGTTTAGTCCGGACGTCCTACGAGCAGTACTTC; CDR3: CASSLVRTSYEQYF
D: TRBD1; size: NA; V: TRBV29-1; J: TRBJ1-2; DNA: TGCAGCGTTGGCGGACAGGGGGTAGGCTACACCTTC; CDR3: CSVGGQGVGYTF
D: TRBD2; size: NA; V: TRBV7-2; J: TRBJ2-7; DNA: TGTGCCAGCAGCTCTCGCAGCGGGGGGTACGAGCAGTACTTC; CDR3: CASSSRSGGYEQYF
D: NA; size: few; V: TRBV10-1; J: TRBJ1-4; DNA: TGCGCCAGCAGTGGGGGGAGCGGAAAACTGTTTTTT; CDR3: CASSGGSGKLFF
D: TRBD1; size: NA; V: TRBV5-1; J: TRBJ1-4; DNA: TGCGCCAGCAGCTTGGCCCTGACAGGGGCCGGTGAAAAACTGTTTTTT; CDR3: CASSLALTGAGEKLFF
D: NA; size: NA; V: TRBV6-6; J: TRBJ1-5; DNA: TGTGCCAGCAGTTACTCCCCGGACAGCCCTCAGCCCCAGCATTTT; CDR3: CASSYSPDSPQPQHF
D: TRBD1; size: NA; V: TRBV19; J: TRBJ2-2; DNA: TGTGCCAGTAGTATCCGACAGGGCCGGCGCACCGGGGAGCTGTTTTTT; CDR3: CASSIRQGRRTGELFF
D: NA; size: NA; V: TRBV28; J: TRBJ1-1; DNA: TGTGCCAGCACCCCTTCCGTCGGGGGGGGGATGAACACTGAAGCTTTCTTT; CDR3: CASTPSVGGGMNTEAFF
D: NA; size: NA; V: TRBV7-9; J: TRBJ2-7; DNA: TGTGCCAGCAGCTTAGATTCGGCAGGGCACTACGAGCAGTACTTC; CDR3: CASSLDSAGHYEQYF
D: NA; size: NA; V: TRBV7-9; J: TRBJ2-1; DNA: TGTGCCAGCAGCTTCGTCGGGGGACCCAGTGAGCAGTTCTTC; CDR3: CASSFVGGPSEQFF
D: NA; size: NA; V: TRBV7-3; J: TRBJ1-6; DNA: TGTGCCAGCAGCTTCGTAAGGGTAGGGAGCTCCTATAATTCACCCCTCCACTTT; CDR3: CASSFVRVGSSYNSPLHF
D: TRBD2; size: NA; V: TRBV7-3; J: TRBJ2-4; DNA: TGTGCCAGCAGCTTAACCGGGGGGGCCGAAAACATTCAGTACTTC; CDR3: CASSLTGGAENIQYF
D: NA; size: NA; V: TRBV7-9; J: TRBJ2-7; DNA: TGTGCCAGCAGCCCCCCCAGGGGCTACGAGCAGTACTTC; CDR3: CASSPPRGYEQYF
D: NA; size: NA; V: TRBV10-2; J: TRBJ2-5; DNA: TGCGCCAGCAGTGAGTCGAAATGGCAAGAGACCCAGTACTTC; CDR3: CASSESKWQETQYF
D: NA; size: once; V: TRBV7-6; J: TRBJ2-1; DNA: TGTGCCAGCAGCTTGGGAGGAGTGGTACTCAATGAGCAGTTCTTC; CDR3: CASSLGGVVLNEQFF
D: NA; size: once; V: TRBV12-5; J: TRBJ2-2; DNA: TGTGCTAGTGGTTTGGTACTGGGGACCGGGGAGCTGTTTTTT; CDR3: CASGLVLGTGELFF
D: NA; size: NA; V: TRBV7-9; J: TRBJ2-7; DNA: TGTGCCAGCAGCTTAGATGGAGGCTCGGGGGAGCAGTACTTC; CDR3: CASSLDGGSGEQYF